This section outlines one T cell receptor beta chain sequence together with its context. What it recognizes is unknown. The record originates from a study of T cell repertoires in cytomegalovirus infection. At the level of the study: Public TCR beta signature analysis indicated the presence of both CMV infection and matching HLA type. General observations from the study: Based on cumulative public TCR beta family frequency, carriers of CMV plus the relevant HLA were identified. CMV-specific TCR beta clonotypes restricted by HLA-C were the ones dominating the ex vivo response.

Trimming shortened V by 3 bases and J by 3 bases, and 11 bases separated the two germline ends. Per the germline V gene, CDR1 is KGHSH and CDR2 is LQKENI. CDR3 size: 14 residues. TCRdb called the reads again in MiXCR, with one record for every CDR3 protein. The data contain approximately 250,000 distinct CDR3 sequences, 9% to 15% of them singletons. This clonotype was sampled from a human donor in good health (CMV status not recorded). Some clones in this sample may be carry-over from other donors' samples. The rearrangement joins TRBV18 to TRBJ2-5; D may be TRBD2 (6 bases). Sequencing was done on a sample of PBMCs. The CDR3: CASSPLGGKETQYF. The CDR3 DNA sequence: TGTGCCAGCTCACCGTTGGGGGGAAAAGAGACCCAGTACTTC.